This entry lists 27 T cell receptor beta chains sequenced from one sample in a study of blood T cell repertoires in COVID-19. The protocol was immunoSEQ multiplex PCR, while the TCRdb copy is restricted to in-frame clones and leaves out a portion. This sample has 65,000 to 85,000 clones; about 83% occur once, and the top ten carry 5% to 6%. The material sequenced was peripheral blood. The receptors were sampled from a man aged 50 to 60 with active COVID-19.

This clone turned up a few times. The CDR3 DNA follows: TGCGCCAGCAGACCAGCGGGGGCGGATACGCAGTATTTT. Its protein product is CASRPAGADTQYF. The chain is built from TRBV10-1 and TRBJ2-3; 8 nucleotides agree with TRBD2. The germline V gene encodes CDR1 WNHNN and CDR2 SYGVQD (reference sequence). V dropped 6 bases and J dropped 6; count of bases not matched to a gene: 5. The CDR3 has 13 residues.

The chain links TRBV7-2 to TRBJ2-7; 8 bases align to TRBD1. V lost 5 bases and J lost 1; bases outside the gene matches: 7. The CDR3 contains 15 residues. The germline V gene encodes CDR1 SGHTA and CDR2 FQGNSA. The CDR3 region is CASSPDRGRSYEQYF. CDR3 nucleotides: TGTGCCAGCAGCCCTGACAGGGGACGATCCTACGAGCAGTACTTC.

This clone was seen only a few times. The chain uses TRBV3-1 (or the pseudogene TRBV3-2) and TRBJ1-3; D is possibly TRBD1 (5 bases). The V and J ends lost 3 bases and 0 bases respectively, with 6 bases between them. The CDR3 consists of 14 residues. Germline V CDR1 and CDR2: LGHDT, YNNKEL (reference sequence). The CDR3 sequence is CASSHRASGNTIYF. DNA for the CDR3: TGTGCCAGCAGCCACAGGGCCTCTGGAAACACCATATATTTT.

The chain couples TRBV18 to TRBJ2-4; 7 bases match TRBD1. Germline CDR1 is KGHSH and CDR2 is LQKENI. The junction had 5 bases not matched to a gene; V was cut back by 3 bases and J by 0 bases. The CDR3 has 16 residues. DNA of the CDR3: TGTGCCAGCTCACCCATGGACAGGTTAGCCAAAAACATTCAGTACTTC. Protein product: CASSPMDRLAKNIQYF. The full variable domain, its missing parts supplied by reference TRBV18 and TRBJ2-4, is NAGVMQNPRHLVRRRGQEARLRCSPMKGHSHVYWYRQLPEEGLKFMVYLQKENIIDESGMPKERFSAEFPKEGPSILRIQQVVRGDSAAYFCASSPMDRLAKNIQYFGAGTRLSVL.

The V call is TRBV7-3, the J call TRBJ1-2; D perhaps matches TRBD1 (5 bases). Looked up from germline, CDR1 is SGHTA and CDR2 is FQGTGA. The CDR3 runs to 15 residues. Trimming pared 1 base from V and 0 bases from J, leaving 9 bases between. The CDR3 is CASSLSGATNYGYTF. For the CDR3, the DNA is TGTGCCAGCAGCTTAAGCGGGGCCACTAACTATGGCTACACCTTC.

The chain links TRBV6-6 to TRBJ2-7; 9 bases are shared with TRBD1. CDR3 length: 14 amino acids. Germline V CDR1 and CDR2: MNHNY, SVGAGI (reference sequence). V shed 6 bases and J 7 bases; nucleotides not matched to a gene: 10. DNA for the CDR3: TGTGCCAGCAGGGGACAGGGATTAGGGTGGGAGCAGTACTTC. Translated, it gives CASRGQGLGWEQYF.

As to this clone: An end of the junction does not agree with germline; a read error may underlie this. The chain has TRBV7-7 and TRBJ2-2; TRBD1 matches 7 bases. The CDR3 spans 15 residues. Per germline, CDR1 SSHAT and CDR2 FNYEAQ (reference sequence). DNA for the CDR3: TGTGCTAGCAGCTTAAGACAGGGGAACACCGGGGAGCTGTTTTTT. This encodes CASSLRQGNTGELFF.

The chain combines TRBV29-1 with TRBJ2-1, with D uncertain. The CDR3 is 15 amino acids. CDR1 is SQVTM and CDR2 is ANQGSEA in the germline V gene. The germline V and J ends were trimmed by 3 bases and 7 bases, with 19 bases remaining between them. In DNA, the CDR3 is TGCAGCGTTGATAGACTCCTGACTTCCAATAATGAGCAGTTCTTC. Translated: CSVDRLLTSNNEQFF.

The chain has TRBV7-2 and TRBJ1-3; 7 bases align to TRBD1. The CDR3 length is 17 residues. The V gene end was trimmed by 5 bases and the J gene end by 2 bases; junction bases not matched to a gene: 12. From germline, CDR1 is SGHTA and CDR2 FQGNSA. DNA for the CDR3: TGTGCCAGCAGCCCGGCCGCAGGGGGATTCACTGGAAACACCATATATTTT. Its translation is CASSPAAGGFTGNTIYF.

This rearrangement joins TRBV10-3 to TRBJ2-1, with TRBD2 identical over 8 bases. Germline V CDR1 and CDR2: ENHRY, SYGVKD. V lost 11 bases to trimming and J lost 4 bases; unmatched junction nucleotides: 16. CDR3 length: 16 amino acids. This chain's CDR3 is CASGGESGRNYNEQFF. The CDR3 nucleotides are TGTGCCTCGGGGGGGGAGAGCGGGAGAAATTACAATGAGCAGTTCTTC.

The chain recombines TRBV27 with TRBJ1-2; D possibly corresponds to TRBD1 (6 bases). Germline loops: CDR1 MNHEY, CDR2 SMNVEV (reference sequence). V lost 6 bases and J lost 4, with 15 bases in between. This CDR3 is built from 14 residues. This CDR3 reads CASRPRTETYGYTF. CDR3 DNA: TGTGCCAGCAGACCTCGGACAGAAACCTATGGCTACACCTTC.

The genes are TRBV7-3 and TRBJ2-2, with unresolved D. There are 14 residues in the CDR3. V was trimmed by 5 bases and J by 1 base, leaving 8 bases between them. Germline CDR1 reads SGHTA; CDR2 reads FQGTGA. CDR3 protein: CASSLGMNTGELFF. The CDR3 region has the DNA TGTGCCAGCAGCCTAGGCATGAACACCGGGGAGCTGTTTTTT.

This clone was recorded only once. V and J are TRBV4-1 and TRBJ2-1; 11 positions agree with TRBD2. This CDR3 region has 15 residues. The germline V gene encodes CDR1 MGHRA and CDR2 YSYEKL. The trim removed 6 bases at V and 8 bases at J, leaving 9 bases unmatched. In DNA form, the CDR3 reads TGCGCCAGCAGTTTCACTAGCGGGAGTCTGTATGAGCAGTTCTTC. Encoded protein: CASSFTSGSLYEQFF.

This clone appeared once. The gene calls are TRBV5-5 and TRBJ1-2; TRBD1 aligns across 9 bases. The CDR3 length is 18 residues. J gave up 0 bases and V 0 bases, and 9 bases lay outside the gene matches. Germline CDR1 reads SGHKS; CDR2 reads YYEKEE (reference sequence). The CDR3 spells CASSLAPSGTGSNYGYTF. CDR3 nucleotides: TGTGCCAGCAGCTTGGCCCCCTCCGGGACAGGGTCTAACTATGGCTACACCTTC.

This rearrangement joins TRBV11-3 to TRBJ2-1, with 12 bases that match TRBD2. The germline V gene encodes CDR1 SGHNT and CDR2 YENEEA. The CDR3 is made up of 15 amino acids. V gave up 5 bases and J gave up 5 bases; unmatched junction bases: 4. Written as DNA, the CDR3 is TGTGCCAGCAGCCGGACTAGCGGGGCACACAATGAGCAGTTCTTC. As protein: CASSRTSGAHNEQFF.

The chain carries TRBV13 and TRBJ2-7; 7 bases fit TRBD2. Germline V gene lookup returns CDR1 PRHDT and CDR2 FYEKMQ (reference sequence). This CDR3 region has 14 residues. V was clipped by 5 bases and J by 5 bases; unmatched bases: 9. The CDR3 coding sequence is TGTGCCAGCAGCCCTGGACTAGTTTTCGACGAGCAGTACTTC. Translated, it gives CASSPGLVFDEQYF. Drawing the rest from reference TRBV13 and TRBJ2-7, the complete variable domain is AAGVIQSPRHLIKEKRETATLKCYPIPRHDTVYWYQQGPGQDPQFLISFYEKMQSDKGSIPDRFSAQQFSDYHSELNMSSLELGDSALYFCASSPGLVFDEQYFGPGTRLTVT.

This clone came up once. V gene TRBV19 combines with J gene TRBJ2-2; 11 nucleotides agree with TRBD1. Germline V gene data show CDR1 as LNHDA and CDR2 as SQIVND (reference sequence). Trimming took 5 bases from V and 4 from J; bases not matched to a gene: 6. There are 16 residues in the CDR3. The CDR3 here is CASSERTGGVTGELFF. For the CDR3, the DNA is TGTGCCAGTAGTGAAAGGACAGGGGGCGTCACCGGGGAGCTGTTTTTT.

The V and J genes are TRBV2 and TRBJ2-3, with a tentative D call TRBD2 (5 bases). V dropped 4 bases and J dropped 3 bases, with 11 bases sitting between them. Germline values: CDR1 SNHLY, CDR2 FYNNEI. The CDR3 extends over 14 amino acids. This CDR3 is CASSVDRGTDTQYF. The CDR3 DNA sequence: TGTGCCAGCAGTGTCGACCGCGGGACAGATACGCAGTATTTT.

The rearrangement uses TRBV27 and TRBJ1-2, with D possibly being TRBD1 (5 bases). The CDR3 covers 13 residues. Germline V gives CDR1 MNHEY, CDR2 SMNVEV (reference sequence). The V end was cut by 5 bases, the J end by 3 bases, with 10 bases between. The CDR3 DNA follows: TGTGCCAGCAGTCTACAGGCGTACTATGGCTACACCTTC. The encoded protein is CASSLQAYYGYTF.

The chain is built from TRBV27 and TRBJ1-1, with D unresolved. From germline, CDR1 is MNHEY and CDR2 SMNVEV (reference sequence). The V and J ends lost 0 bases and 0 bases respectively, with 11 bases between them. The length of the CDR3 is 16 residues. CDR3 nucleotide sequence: TGTGCCAGCAGTTTATCAAGGACGGGGTTGAACACTGAAGCTTTCTTT. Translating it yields CASSLSRTGLNTEAFF.

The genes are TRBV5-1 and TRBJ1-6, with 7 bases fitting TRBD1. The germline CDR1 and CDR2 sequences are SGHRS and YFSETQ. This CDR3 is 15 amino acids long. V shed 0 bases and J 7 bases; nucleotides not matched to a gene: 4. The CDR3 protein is CASSLAGTENSPLHF. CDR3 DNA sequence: TGCGCCAGCAGCTTGGCCGGGACAGAGAATTCACCCCTCCACTTT.

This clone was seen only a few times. The CDR3 loop is CASSIVQGTNEKLFF. Here the CDR3 DNA reads TGTGCCAGTAGTATAGTACAGGGGACTAATGAAAAACTGTTTTTT. This chain joins TRBV19 and TRBJ1-4, with 7 bases matching TRBD1. CDR3 length: 15 residues. Germline loops: CDR1 LNHDA, CDR2 SQIVND (reference sequence). Trimming removed 1 base from V and 2 bases from J; junction bases left unmatched: 1.

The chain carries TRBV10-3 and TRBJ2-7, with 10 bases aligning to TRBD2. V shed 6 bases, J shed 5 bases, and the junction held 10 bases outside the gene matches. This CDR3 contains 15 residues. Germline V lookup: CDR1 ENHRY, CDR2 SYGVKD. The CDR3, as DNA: TGTGCCATCAGGCCTGTAGCGGGAGGAGCGGACGAGCAGTACTTC. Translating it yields CAIRPVAGGADEQYF.

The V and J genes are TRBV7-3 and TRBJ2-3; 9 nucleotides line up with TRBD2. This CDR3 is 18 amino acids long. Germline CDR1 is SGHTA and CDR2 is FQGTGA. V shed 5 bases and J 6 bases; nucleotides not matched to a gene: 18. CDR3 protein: CASSGTFSGGPAGDTQYF. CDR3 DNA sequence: TGTGCCAGCAGCGGAACCTTTAGCGGGGGACCCGCTGGGGATACGCAGTATTTT. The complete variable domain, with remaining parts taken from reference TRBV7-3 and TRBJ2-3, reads GAGVSQTPSNKVTEKGKYVELRCDPISGHTALYWYRQSLGQGPEFLIYFQGTGAADDSGLPNDRFFAVRPEGSVSTLKIQRTERGDSAVYLCASSGTFSGGPAGDTQYFGPGTRLTVL.

CDR3 loop: CASRRGPNQPQHF. For the CDR3, the DNA is TGTGCCAGTCGAAGGGGGCCCAATCAGCCCCAGCATTTT. The chain couples TRBV19 to TRBJ1-5, with TRBD1 matching over 7 bases. This CDR3 has 13 residues. V dropped 8 bases and J dropped 3; count of bases not matched to a gene: 4. CDR1 and CDR2 (germline): LNHDA, SQIVND (reference sequence).

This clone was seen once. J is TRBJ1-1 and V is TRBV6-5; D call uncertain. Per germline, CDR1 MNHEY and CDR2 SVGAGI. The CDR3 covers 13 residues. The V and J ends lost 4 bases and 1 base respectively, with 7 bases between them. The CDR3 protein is CASSLSGNTEAFF. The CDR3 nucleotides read TGTGCCAGCAGTTTATCGGGGAACACTGAAGCTTTCTTT.

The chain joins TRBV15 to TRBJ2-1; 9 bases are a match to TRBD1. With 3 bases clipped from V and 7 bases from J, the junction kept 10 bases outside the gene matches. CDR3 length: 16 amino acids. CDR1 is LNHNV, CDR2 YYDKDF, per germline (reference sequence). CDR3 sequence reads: CATSRGGTGLRNEQFF. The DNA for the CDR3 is TGTGCCACCAGCAGGGGAGGGACAGGGCTTCGGAATGAGCAGTTCTTC.